Listed below are T cell receptor beta chains from one sample, sequenced in a study of T cells in Graves' hyperthyroidism and ophthalmopathy. Using its own MiXCR run on the multiplex PCR reads, TCRdb lists one record per CDR3 protein. The table lists roughly 740,000 distinct CDR3 sequences, 16% of them singletons. Sequencing was performed on blood. The receptor set was obtained from a man between 18 and 35 years old with Graves' hyperthyroidism. The CDR3 runs from the conserved cysteine through the conserved F or W. A D gene is named only where the DNA matches it firmly. The size field is filled for only some rows; it gives once, few, many or a size class.

clone_size j_call v_call d_call cdr3_nt cdr3_aa
many TRBJ2-2 TRBV3-1 TRBD2 TGTGCCAGCAGCCAAGGCCTAGCGGGAGGGCTCAACACCGGGGAGCTGTTTTTT CASSQGLAGGLNTGELFF
- TRBJ2-7 TRBV11-2 TRBD2 TGTGCCAGCAGCTTTGGACCAGCGGGAGGGGACTCCTACGAGCAGTACTTC CASSFGPAGGDSYEQYF
- TRBJ2-1 TRBV6-2/TRBV6-3 - TGTGCCAACACCTTTAGCGGTAGAGGTTACAATGAGCAGTTCTTC CANTFSGRGYNEQFF
- TRBJ2-1 TRBV27 TRBD1 TGTGCCAGCAGTTTAAGGGGGCCCTCCTACAATGAGCAGTTCTTC CASSLRGPSYNEQFF
many TRBJ2-5 TRBV28 - TGTGCCAGCTACGGCCCTCTTCAAGAGACCCAGTACTTC CASYGPLQETQYF
many TRBJ2-7 TRBV10-3 - TGTGCCATCTCGAGTGCGGGACAGCATGGCGAGCAGTACTTC CAISSAGQHGEQYF
- TRBJ1-3 TRBV10-3 - TGTGCCATCAGTTGGGGCGTCTCTGGAAACACCATATATTTT CAISWGVSGNTIYF
many TRBJ2-5 TRBV20-1 TRBD1 TGCAGTGCTACCCGAGGACAGGGGGTAGAGACCCAGTACTTC CSATRGQGVETQYF
- TRBJ2-3 TRBV20-1 - TGCAGTGCCCCCCGAGGAACAGGGAGTAGAGATACGCAGTATTTT CSAPRGTGSRDTQYF
- TRBJ2-2 TRBV12-3/TRBV12-4 - TGTGCCAGCAGTTTGGGCTGGCTGGGCACCGGGGAGCTGTTTTTT CASSLGWLGTGELFF
- TRBJ2-3 TRBV29-1 - TGCAGCGTTGCCGACTGGGGGAGCACAGATACGCAGTATTTT CSVADWGSTDTQYF
few TRBJ2-1 TRBV7-9 - TGTGCCAGCAGCCTCAGCGCCCCCAATGAGCAGTTCTTC CASSLSAPNEQFF
many TRBJ1-2 TRBV6-1 TRBD1 TGTGCCAGCAGTGAACAGACAGGGAACTATGGCTACACCTTC CASSEQTGNYGYTF
few TRBJ1-2 TRBV12-3/TRBV12-4 - TGTGCCAGCAGTTTCACGATGCGGGGCTTCGGAGGCTACACCTTC CASSFTMRGFGGYTF
many TRBJ1-2 TRBV11-3 TRBD1 TGTGCCAGCAGCTCAATCGACAGGGGGAATACTCCTAACTATGGCTACACCTTC CASSSIDRGNTPNYGYTF
few TRBJ1-1 TRBV27 TRBD1 TGTGCCAGCAGCCAAACCCCGGGACAGGGAAGAGGGGACACTGAAGCTTTCTTT CASSQTPGQGRGDTEAFF
- TRBJ2-7 TRBV12-3/TRBV12-4 - TGTGCCAGCGGTTTTACAGGAACCTACGAGCAGTACTTC CASGFTGTYEQYF
- TRBJ2-1 TRBV7-8 - TGTGCCAGCAGCCCCGGGGTGGGTGTTGAGCAGTTCTTC CASSPGVGVEQFF
few TRBJ1-5 TRBV28 TRBD1 TGTGCCAGCAGTTCGTCTCTCTTCCCGGGACAGGGTCAGCCCCAGCATTTT CASSSSLFPGQGQPQHF
few TRBJ1-5 TRBV18 - TGTGCCAGCTCACCCCTCGGGGTCAATCAGCCCCAGCATTTT CASSPLGVNQPQHF
- TRBJ2-1 TRBV4-3 - TGCGCCAGCAGCCAAGATCTGAACTTTCCCTACAATGAGCAGTTCTTC CASSQDLNFPYNEQFF
many TRBJ2-5 TRBV11-3 TRBD1 TGTGCCAGCAGCCCAGGGGGCCGGGGGACCCAGTACTTC CASSPGGRGTQYF
- TRBJ2-3 TRBV6-2/TRBV6-3 - TGTGCCAGCAGTTACCCCCGCGCGGCTACAGATACGCAGTATTTT CASSYPRAATDTQYF
- TRBJ2-5 TRBV5-1 TRBD2 TGCGCCAGCAGCCGTACTAGCGGGAGGCCCCGGGAGACCCAGTACTTC CASSRTSGRPRETQYF
many TRBJ2-1 TRBV2 - TGTGCCAGCGGAGCGGGCTACCCAAATGAGCAGTTCTTC CASGAGYPNEQFF
few TRBJ2-1 TRBV7-3 TRBD2 TGTGCCAGCAGCCTCCGACTAGCGGGAGTGAATGAGCAGTTCTTC CASSLRLAGVNEQFF
- TRBJ2-2 TRBV6-2/TRBV6-3 - TGTGCCAGTAACAGGCATTTGGGAACCGGGGAGCTGTTTTTT CASNRHLGTGELFF
few TRBJ2-5 TRBV29-1 TRBD1 TGCAGCGCCGCTCGGGGTACAGGGGGCGCCGAGGAGACCCAGTACTTC CSAARGTGGAEETQYF
- TRBJ1-6 TRBV3-1 - TGTGCCAGCAGCCAAGATAGGCGTCCACCCCTCCACTTT CASSQDRRPPLHF
- TRBJ1-5 TRBV4-1 - TGCGCCAGCAGCTTAGAGACAGGCAGCAATCAGCCCCAGCATTTT CASSLETGSNQPQHF
- TRBJ1-1 TRBV12-3/TRBV12-4 - TGTGCCAGCAGTCAGCGAAAGTCTGAAGCTTTCTTT CASSQRKSEAFF
few TRBJ1-2 TRBV4-1 - TGCGCCAGCAGCCAAGATGGCCAGGGCGGGGACGGCTACACCTTC CASSQDGQGGDGYTF
few TRBJ2-1 TRBV20-1 - TGCAGTGCTGGGGGCCGACTAATAGGGAACAATGAGCAGTTCTTC CSAGGRLIGNNEQFF
few TRBJ2-1 TRBV7-3 - TGTGCCAGCAGCTTAGTAAATGGGGTTTACAATGAGCAGTTCTTC CASSLVNGVYNEQFF
- TRBJ1-2 TRBV19 TRBD1 TGTGCCAGTCAGGGGGATTTTGGCTATGGCTACACCTTC CASQGDFGYGYTF
many TRBJ2-1 TRBV28 - TGTGCCAGCAGTTTAACCGGGGGCCGCTACAATGAGCAGTTCTTC CASSLTGGRYNEQFF
many TRBJ2-1 TRBV6-1 - TGTGCCAGCAGTTATAGTTCTCATGAGCAGTTCTTC CASSYSSHEQFF
many TRBJ2-1 TRBV6-1 - TGTGCCAGCAGTTTCAGGGGGGAATACAATGAGCAGTTCTTC CASSFRGEYNEQFF
few TRBJ1-5 TRBV20-1 TRBD1 TGCAGTGCTAGAGGGCAGGGGGCTTGGCCCCAGCATTTT CSARGQGAWPQHF
many TRBJ2-7 TRBV2 TRBD1 TGTGCCAGCACATCGGACAGGAGCTCCTACGAGCAGTACTTC CASTSDRSSYEQYF
many TRBJ2-5 TRBV20-1 - TGCAGTGCTAACAGGGAAGAGACCCAGTACTTC CSANREETQYF
- TRBJ1-3 TRBV4-1 - TGCGCCAGCAGCCGGACCGGGACGGCTGGAAACACCATATATTTT CASSRTGTAGNTIYF
few TRBJ1-4 TRBV24-1 - TGTGCCACCGAAGAGACAGCAACTAATGAAAAACTGTTTTTT CATEETATNEKLFF
- TRBJ2-7 TRBV27 - TGTGCCAGCAGTTTTCACAGGTGGGCCTCCTACGAGCAGTACTTC CASSFHRWASYEQYF